A selection of T cell receptor beta chains follows, all from one sample in a study of T-cell reconstitution after alpha-beta-depleted transplantation in children. Using its own MiXCR run on the PCR reads, TCRdb lists one record per CDR3 protein. The sample consists of 600,000 to 700,000 distinct CDR3 sequences, around 17% of them appearing once. This specimen consisted of PBMCs from the stem cell graft donor, obtained from the stem cell graft. Receptor source: a human donor who donated a stem cell graft to a child with acute myeloid leukemia. Both conserved end residues are part of each CDR3. Each record gives: clone size, J gene, D gene, V gene, CDR3 protein, CDR3 DNA. A D gene is named only where the DNA matches it firmly. Not every row has a clone size; where given, it reads once, few, many or a size class.

many,TRBJ1-4,NA,TRBV20-1,CSAREPVGEKLFF,TGCAGTGCTAGAGAACCCGTTGGTGAAAAACTGTTTTTT
few,TRBJ2-1,TRBD2,TRBV30,CAWSLTSGGVEQFF,TGTGCCTGGAGTTTAACTAGCGGGGGGGTTGAGCAGTTCTTC
few,TRBJ2-5,NA,TRBV6-5,CASSYSAGPQETQYF,TGTGCCAGCAGTTACTCGGCAGGGCCACAAGAGACCCAGTACTTC
NA,TRBJ2-6,NA,TRBV13,CASSTIGWGSGANVLTF,TGTGCCAGCAGCACTATAGGGTGGGGCTCCGGGGCCAACGTCCTGACTTTC
NA,TRBJ2-7,NA,TRBV5-6,CASSLDSYSYEQYF,TGTGCCAGCAGCTTGGACAGCTACTCCTACGAGCAGTACTTC
NA,TRBJ1-1,NA,TRBV7-9,CASSLSREAFF,TGTGCCAGCAGCTTATCTAGAGAAGCTTTCTTT
many,TRBJ1-1,NA,TRBV20-1,CSARDPQAFF,TGCAGTGCTAGAGATCCGCAAGCTTTCTTT
NA,TRBJ2-7,NA,TRBV28,CASRRAHEQYF,TGTGCCAGCAGAAGGGCGCACGAGCAGTACTTC
NA,TRBJ2-1,TRBD2,TRBV5-1,CASRRDYYYNEQFF,TGCGCCAGCAGAAGGGACTACTACTACAATGAGCAGTTCTTC
NA,TRBJ1-4,NA,TRBV7-9,CASGLPTNEKLFF,TGTGCCAGCGGCCTCCCAACTAATGAAAAACTGTTTTTT
few,TRBJ1-4,NA,TRBV7-9,CASSFGDEKLFF,TGTGCCAGCAGCTTTGGCGATGAAAAACTGTTTTTT
NA,TRBJ2-1,TRBD2,TRBV20-1,CCARAGTSGASSYNEQFF,TGCTGTGCTAGGGCCGGGACTAGCGGGGCCAGCTCCTACAATGAGCAGTTCTTC
many,TRBJ2-5,NA,TRBV13,CASSLKGGGQETQYF,TGTGCCAGCAGCTTGAAGGGGGGCGGACAAGAGACCCAGTACTTC
few,TRBJ2-5,TRBD1,TRBV27,CASSFLPGQGYQETQYF,TGTGCCAGCAGTTTCCTACCGGGACAGGGGTACCAAGAGACCCAGTACTTC
few,TRBJ2-5,NA,TRBV7-2,CASSEVRALPQETQYF,TGTGCCAGCAGCGAAGTTCGGGCGCTACCACAAGAGACCCAGTACTTC
many,TRBJ1-2,TRBD1,TRBV12-3/TRBV12-4,CASSLRGQSYGYTF,TGTGCCAGCAGTTTGAGGGGACAGAGCTATGGCTACACCTTC
NA,TRBJ2-6,NA,TRBV4-1,CASSQDPDIGTAKSGANVLTF,TGCGCCAGCAGCCAAGATCCGGACATAGGGACGGCCAAGAGCGGGGCCAACGTCCTGACTTTC
few,TRBJ1-2,TRBD1,TRBV4-3,CASSQWDRADYGYTF,TGCGCCAGCAGCCAATGGGACAGGGCCGACTATGGCTACACCTTC
few,TRBJ2-1,TRBD2,TRBV3-1,CASSQGPGGSNNEQFF,TGTGCCAGCAGCCAAGGCCCGGGGGGTTCAAACAATGAGCAGTTCTTC
few,TRBJ2-5,TRBD2,TRBV7-2,CASSRTAAGVWETQYF,TGTGCCAGCAGCCGGACGGCAGCGGGGGTCTGGGAGACCCAGTACTTC
NA,TRBJ1-2,TRBD1,TRBV12-3/TRBV12-4,CASSTSGGWGYTF,TGTGCCAGCTCAACCTCAGGGGGCTGGGGCTACACCTTC
many,TRBJ2-1,NA,TRBV5-6,CASSQGRGGLHEQFF,TGTGCCAGCAGCCAAGGCAGGGGAGGGTTGCATGAGCAGTTCTTC
NA,TRBJ2-1,NA,TRBV6-2/TRBV6-3,CASRVVPYNEQFF,TGTGCCAGCAGGGTGGTACCCTACAATGAGCAGTTCTTC
many,TRBJ2-3,TRBD2,TRBV20-1,CSAITSGGTSDTQYF,TGCAGTGCGATTACTAGCGGGGGTACCTCAGATACGCAGTATTTT
NA,TRBJ2-2,NA,TRBV7-9,CASSGDNAGELFF,TGTGCCAGCAGCGGGGACAACGCCGGGGAGCTGTTTTTT
few,TRBJ1-5,TRBD1,TRBV5-1,CASSPYPGQWSNQPQHF,TGCGCCAGCAGCCCTTACCCGGGACAGTGGAGCAATCAGCCCCAGCATTTT
few,TRBJ1-5,NA,TRBV20-1,CSADTGYSNQPQHF,TGCAGTGCGGATACAGGATATAGCAATCAGCCCCAGCATTTT
many,TRBJ1-2,NA,TRBV20-1,CSARDFGQSYGYTF,TGCAGTGCTAGAGATTTCGGACAGAGCTATGGCTACACCTTC
many,TRBJ2-7,NA,TRBV24-1,CATSQTGTIYEQYF,TGTGCCACCAGTCAGACAGGTACGATCTACGAGCAGTACTTC
few,TRBJ1-4,NA,TRBV20-1,CSANRDLLSATNEKLFF,TGCAGTGCTAACCGGGACCTTCTTTCTGCAACTAATGAAAAACTGTTTTTT
few,TRBJ1-4,NA,TRBV4-2,CASSERGGTGNEKLFF,TGTGCCAGCAGCGAAAGAGGAGGGACCGGCAATGAAAAACTGTTTTTT